These 8 T cell receptor beta chains were all obtained from the same sample, sequenced in a study of CD8+ T cells in alopecia areata. Sequencing templates came from extracted RNA that was reverse transcribed into cDNA. Repertoires were generated with immunoSEQ multiplex PCR, while TCRdb's copy carries only in-frame clones and drops some. Counted here are 150,000 to 200,000 clones, around three fifths occurring once; the ten biggest clones make up approximately 0.91%. Described treatment: oral pan-JAK inhibitor, 5-10 mg twice daily. The sample was CD4+ T cells sorted from blood, taken at week 4, from a patient treated with tofacitinib. These receptors all stem from a human donor with alopecia areata.

The CDR3 loop reads CSVERSGGYTF. The DNA for the CDR3 is TGCAGCGTTGAACGGAGTGGGGGCTACACCTTC. V gene TRBV29-1 combines with J gene TRBJ1-2; D not resolved. Germline loops: CDR1 SQVTM, CDR2 ANQGSEA. V was trimmed by 2 bases and J by 8 bases, leaving 9 bases between them. CDR3 size: 11 residues. Complete variable domain (other parts from reference TRBV29-1 and TRBJ1-2): SAVISQKPSRDICQRGTSLTIQCQVDSQVTMMFWYRQQPGQSLTLIATANQGSEATYESGFVIDKFPISRPNLTFSTLTVSNMSPEDSSIYLCSVERSGGYTFGSGTRLTVV.

Concerning this clone itself: In the same sample, other DNA sequences code for this CDR3. V and J are TRBV10-3 and TRBJ2-3; D uncertain. Germline lookup yields CDR1 ENHRY and CDR2 SYGVKD. The CDR3 is 11 amino acids. Deletions cut 9 bases from V and 0 bases from J, with 4 bases between. CDR3 sequence (DNA): TGTGCCATTAGAAGCACAGATACGCAGTATTTT. It yields the protein CAIRSTDTQYF.

This rearrangement joins TRBV5-6 to TRBJ1-2; D call uncertain. CDR1 is SGHDT, CDR2 YYEEEE, per germline. The CDR3 covers 15 residues. V was shortened by 4 bases and J by 2 bases, with 15 bases between the two germline ends. CDR3 amino acids: CASSGRTQWNYGYTF. The CDR3 region has the DNA TGTGCCAGCAGCGGACGGACCCAGTGGAACTATGGCTACACCTTC.

V usage is TRBV6-5 and J usage is TRBJ1-1; no firm D call. CDR3 length: 11 residues. The germline V gene has CDR1 MNHEY and CDR2 SVGAGI. V lost 8 bases to trimming and J lost 4 bases, with 8 bases between them. CDR3 in amino acids: CASLRGTEAFF. The CDR3 nucleotides read TGTGCCAGCCTCCGGGGCACTGAAGCTTTCTTT.

With regard to this clone: This specimen includes other DNA sequences encoding the same CDR3. The J gene is TRBJ2-5, the V gene TRBV5-1; no definite D call. Germline lookup yields CDR1 SGHRS and CDR2 YFSETQ. The germline V and J ends were trimmed by 0 bases and 4 bases, with 4 bases remaining between them. CDR3 length: 12 amino acids. The CDR3 sequence is CASSLEVETQYF. CDR3 nucleotides: TGCGCCAGCAGCTTGGAAGTAGAGACCCAGTACTTC.

This rearrangement joins TRBV29-1 to TRBJ1-2; possibly TRBD1 for D (5 bases). Trimming left V 4 bases short and J 8 bases short, with 17 bases between. The CDR3 has 13 amino acids. The germline V gene has CDR1 SQVTM and CDR2 ANQGSEA. The CDR3 sequence is CSVVPEGKGGYTF. CDR3 sequence (DNA): TGCAGCGTTGTCCCCGAGGGGAAAGGAGGCTACACCTTC.

This chain joins TRBV7-8 and TRBJ2-7; D could derive from TRBD1 or TRBD2 (5 bases each). The CDR3 is 14 residues long. The ends were cut back, 5 bases at V and 3 bases at J, with 14 bases in the middle. The germline V gene has CDR1 SGHVS and CDR2 FQNEAQ. CDR3 bases: TGTGCCAGCAGCAAGACAGATGCGGGCTACGAGCAGTACTTC. Protein sequence: CASSKTDAGYEQYF.

The J gene is TRBJ1-5, the V gene TRBV6-5, with unresolved D. Trimming left V 6 bases short and J 6 bases short, with 12 bases between. Germline CDR1 reads MNHEY; CDR2 reads SVGAGI. This CDR3 is 13 amino acids long. In nucleotides, the CDR3 is TGTGCCAGCAGCCCCGAAAGGAGTCAGCCCCAGCATTTT. This encodes CASSPERSQPQHF.